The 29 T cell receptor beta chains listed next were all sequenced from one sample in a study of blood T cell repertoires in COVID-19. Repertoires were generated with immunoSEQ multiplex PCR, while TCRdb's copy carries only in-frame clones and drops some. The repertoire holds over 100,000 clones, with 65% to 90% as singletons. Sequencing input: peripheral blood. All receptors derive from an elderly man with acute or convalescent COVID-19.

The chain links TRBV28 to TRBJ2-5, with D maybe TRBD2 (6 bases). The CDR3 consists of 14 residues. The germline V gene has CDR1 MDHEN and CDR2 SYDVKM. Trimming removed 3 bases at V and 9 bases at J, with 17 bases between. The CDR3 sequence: CASSFAGSSGAQYF. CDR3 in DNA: TGTGCCAGCAGTTTTGCCGGGAGTTCGGGGGCCCAGTACTTC.

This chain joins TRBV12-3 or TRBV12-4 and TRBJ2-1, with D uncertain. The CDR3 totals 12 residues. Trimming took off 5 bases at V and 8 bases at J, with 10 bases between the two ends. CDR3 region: CASSLVVDEQFF. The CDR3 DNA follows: TGTGCCAGCAGTCTCGTCGTCGATGAGCAGTTCTTC.

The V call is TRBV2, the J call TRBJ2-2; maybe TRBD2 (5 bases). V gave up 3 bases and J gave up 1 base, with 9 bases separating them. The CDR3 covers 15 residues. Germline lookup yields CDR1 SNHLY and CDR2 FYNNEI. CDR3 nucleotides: TGTGCCAGCAGTGATCGGCGGGTGAACACCGGGGAGCTGTTTTTT. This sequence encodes CASSDRRVNTGELFF.

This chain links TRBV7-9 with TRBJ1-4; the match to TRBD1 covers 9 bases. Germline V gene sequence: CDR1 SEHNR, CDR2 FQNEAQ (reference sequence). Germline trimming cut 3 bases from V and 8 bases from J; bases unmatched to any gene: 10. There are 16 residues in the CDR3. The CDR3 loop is CASSFYLDRGGEKLFF. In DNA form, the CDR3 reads TGTGCCAGCAGCTTTTACCTGGACAGGGGAGGAGAAAAACTGTTTTTT.

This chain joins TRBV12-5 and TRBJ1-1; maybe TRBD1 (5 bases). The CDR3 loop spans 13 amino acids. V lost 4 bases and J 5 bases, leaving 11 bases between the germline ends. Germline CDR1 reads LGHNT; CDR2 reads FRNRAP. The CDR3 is CASGYGAGTEAFF. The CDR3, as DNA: TGTGCTAGTGGTTATGGGGCCGGGACTGAAGCTTTCTTT. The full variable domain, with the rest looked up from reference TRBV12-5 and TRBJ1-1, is DARVTQTPRHKVTEMGQEVTMRCQPILGHNTVFWYRQTMMQGLELLAYFRNRAPLDDSGMPKDRFSAEMPDATLATLKIQPSEPRDSAVYFCASGYGAGTEAFFGQGTRLTVV.

CDR3 amino acids: CASSQGASINTEAFF. In DNA form, the CDR3 reads TGCGCCAGCAGCCAGGGGGCATCCATTAACACTGAAGCTTTCTTT. The chain employs TRBV5-1 and TRBJ1-1; 8 bases match TRBD1. This CDR3 contains 15 residues. The ends lost 4 bases at V and 2 bases at J; junction bases unmatched: 7. Germline V gene sequence: CDR1 SGHRS, CDR2 YFSETQ.

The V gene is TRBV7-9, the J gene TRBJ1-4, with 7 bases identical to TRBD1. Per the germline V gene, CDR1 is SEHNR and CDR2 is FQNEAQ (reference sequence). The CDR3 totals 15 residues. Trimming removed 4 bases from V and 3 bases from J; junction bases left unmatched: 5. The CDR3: CASSWDSTANEKLFF. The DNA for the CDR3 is TGTGCCAGCAGCTGGGACAGTACGGCTAATGAAAAACTGTTTTTT.

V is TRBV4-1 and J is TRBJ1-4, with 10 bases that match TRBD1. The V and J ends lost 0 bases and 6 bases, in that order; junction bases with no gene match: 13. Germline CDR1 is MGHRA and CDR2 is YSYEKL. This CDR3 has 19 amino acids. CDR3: CASSQDSGRTGQGHEKLFF. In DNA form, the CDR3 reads TGCGCCAGCAGCCAAGATTCTGGAAGGACGGGACAGGGGCATGAAAAACTGTTTTTT.

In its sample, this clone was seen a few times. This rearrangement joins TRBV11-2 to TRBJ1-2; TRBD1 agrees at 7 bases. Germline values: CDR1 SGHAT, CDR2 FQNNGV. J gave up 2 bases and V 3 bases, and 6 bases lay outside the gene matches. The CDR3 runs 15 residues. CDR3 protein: CASSFWTGWNYGYTF. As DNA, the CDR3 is TGTGCCAGCAGCTTCTGGACAGGATGGAACTATGGCTACACCTTC.

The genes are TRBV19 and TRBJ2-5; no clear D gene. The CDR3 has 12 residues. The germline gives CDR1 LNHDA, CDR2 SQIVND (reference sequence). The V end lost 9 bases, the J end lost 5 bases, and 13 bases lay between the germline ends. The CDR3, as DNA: TGTGCCAGCGGTCAGGCCTTTGAGACCCAGTACTTC. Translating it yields CASGQAFETQYF.

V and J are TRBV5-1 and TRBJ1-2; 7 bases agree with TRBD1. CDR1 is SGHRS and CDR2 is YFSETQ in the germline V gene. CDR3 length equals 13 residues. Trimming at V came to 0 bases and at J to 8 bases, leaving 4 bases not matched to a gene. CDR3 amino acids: CASSLEGARGYTF. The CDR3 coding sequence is TGCGCCAGCAGCTTGGAGGGGGCTAGGGGCTACACCTTC.

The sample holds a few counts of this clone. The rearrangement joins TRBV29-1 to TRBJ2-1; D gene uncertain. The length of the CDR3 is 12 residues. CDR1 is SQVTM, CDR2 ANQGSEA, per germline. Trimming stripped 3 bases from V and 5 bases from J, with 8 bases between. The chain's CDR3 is CSVDFRDNEQFF. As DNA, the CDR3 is TGCAGCGTTGACTTTCGGGACAATGAGCAGTTCTTC.

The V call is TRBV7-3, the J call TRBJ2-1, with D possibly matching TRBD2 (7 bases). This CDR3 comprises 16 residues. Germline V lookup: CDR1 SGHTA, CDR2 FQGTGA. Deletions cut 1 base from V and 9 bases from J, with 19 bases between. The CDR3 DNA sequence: TGTGCCAGCAGCTTAAGGGCGGGGGCGTACATAGGTGAGCAGTTCTTC. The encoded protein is CASSLRAGAYIGEQFF. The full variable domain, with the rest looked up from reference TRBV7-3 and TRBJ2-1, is GAGVSQTPSNKVTEKGKYVELRCDPISGHTALYWYRQSLGQGPEFLIYFQGTGAADDSGLPNDRFFAVRPEGSVSTLKIQRTERGDSAVYLCASSLRAGAYIGEQFFGPGTRLTVL.

CDR3 in amino acids: CATRSQDTDTQYF. The CDR3 coding sequence is TGTGCCACCAGATCGCAGGACACAGATACGCAGTATTTT. The chain employs TRBV24-1 and TRBJ2-3; D uncertain. Germline assignment: CDR1 KGHDR and CDR2 SFDVKD. This CDR3 is built from 13 residues. The germline V and J ends were trimmed by 7 bases and 2 bases, with 9 bases remaining between them.

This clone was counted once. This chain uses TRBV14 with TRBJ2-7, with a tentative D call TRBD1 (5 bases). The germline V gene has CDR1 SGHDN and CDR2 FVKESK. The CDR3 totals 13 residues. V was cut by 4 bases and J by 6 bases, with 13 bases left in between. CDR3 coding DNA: TGTGCCAGCAGCCCCAGGGAAGCAGGCGAGCAGTACTTC. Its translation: CASSPREAGEQYF.

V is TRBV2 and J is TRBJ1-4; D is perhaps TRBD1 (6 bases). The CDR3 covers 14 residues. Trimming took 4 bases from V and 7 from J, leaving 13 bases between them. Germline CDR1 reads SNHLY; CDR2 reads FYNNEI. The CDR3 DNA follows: TGTGCCAGCAGTGTGCAGGGGCGCAGTGAAAAACTGTTTTTT. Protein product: CASSVQGRSEKLFF.

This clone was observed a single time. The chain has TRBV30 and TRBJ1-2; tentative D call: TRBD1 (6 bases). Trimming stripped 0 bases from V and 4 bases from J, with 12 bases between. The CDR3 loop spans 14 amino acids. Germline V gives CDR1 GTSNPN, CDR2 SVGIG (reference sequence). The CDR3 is CAWSVQGFSYGYTF. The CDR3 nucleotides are TGTGCCTGGAGTGTTCAGGGGTTCAGCTATGGCTACACCTTC. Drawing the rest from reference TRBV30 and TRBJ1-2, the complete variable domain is SQTIHQWPATLVQPVGSPLSLECTVEGTSNPNLYWYRQAAGRGLQLLFYSVGIGQISSEVPQNLSASRPQDRQFILSSKKLLLSDSGFYLCAWSVQGFSYGYTFGSGTRLTVV.

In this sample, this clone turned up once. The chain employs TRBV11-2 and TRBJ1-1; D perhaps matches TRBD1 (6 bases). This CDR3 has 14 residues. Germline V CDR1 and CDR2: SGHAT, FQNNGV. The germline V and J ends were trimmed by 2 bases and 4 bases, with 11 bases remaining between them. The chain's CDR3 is CASSLSGGVTEAFF. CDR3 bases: TGTGCCAGCAGCTTATCTGGGGGCGTCACTGAAGCTTTCTTT.

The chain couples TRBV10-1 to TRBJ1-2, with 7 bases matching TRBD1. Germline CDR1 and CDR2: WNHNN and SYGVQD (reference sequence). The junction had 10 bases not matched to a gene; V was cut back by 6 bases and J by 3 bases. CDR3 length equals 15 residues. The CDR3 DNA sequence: TGCGCCAGCAGGCCCAGGGGGACCTGGGACTATGGCTACACCTTC. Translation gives CASRPRGTWDYGYTF.

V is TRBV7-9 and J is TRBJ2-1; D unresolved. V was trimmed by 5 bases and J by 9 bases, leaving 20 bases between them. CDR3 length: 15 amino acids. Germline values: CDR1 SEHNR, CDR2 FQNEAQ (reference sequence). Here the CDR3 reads CASSPLGVAGLEQFF. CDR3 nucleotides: TGTGCCAGCAGCCCGTTAGGTGTGGCAGGCCTTGAGCAGTTCTTC.

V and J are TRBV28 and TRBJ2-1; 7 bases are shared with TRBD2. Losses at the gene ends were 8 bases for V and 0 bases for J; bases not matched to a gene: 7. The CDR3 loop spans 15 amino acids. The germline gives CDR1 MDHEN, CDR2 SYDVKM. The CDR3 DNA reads TGTGCCAGCGGGGACTCGGGGGGCTCCTACAATGAGCAGTTCTTC. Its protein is CASGDSGGSYNEQFF.

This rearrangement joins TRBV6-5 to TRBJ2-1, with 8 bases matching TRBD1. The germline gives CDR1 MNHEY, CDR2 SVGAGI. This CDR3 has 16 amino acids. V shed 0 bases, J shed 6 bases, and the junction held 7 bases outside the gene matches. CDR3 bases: TGTGCCAGCAGTTACTCGAGGAACAGGGGGGTCAATGAGCAGTTCTTC. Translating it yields CASSYSRNRGVNEQFF.

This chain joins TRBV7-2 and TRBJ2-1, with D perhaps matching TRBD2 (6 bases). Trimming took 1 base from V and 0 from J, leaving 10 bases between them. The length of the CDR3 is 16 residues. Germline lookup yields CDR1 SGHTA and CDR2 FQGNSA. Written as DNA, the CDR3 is TGTGCCAGCAGCTTAGTTGCGGGGTACTCCTACAATGAGCAGTTCTTC. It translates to CASSLVAGYSYNEQFF.

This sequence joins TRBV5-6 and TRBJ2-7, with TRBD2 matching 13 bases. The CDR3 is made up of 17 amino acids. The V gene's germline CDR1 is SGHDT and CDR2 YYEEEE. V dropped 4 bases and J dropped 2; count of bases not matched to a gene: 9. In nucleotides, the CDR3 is TGTGCCAGCAGCGTGAGATGGGGACTAGCGGGGACCTACGAGCAGTACTTC. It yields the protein CASSVRWGLAGTYEQYF.

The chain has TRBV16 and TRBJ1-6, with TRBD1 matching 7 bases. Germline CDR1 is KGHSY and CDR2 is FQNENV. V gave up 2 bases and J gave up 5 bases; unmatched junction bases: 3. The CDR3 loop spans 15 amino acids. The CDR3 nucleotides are TGTGCCAGCAGCCAACAGGGACAGAATAATTCACCCCTCCACTTT. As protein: CASSQQGQNNSPLHF.

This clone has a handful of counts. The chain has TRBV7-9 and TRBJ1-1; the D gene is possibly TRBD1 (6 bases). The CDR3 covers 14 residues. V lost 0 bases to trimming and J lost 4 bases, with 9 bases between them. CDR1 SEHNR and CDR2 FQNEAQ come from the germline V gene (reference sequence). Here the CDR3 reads CASSLAQGSTEAFF. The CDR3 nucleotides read TGTGCCAGCAGCTTAGCCCAGGGGAGCACTGAAGCTTTCTTT.

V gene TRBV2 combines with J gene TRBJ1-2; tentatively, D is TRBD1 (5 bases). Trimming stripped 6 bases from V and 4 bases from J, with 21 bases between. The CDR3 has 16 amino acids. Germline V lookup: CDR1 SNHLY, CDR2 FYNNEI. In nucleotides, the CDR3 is TGTGCCAGCAGCCCCCTCGTGGGGGGAGTAGGCTATGGCTACACCTTC. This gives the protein CASSPLVGGVGYGYTF.

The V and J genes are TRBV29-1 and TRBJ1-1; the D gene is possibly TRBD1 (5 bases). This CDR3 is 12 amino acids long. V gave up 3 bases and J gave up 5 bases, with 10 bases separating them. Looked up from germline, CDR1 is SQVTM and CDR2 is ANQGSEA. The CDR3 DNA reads TGCAGCGTTGAGCAGGGTGGGACTGAAGCTTTCTTT. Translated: CSVEQGGTEAFF.

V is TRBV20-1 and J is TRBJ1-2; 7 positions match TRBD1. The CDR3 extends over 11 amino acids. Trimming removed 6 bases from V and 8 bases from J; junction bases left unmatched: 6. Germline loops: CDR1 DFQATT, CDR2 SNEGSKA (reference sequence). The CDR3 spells CSAQGVVGYTF. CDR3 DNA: TGCAGTGCCCAGGGGGTAGTAGGCTACACCTTC.